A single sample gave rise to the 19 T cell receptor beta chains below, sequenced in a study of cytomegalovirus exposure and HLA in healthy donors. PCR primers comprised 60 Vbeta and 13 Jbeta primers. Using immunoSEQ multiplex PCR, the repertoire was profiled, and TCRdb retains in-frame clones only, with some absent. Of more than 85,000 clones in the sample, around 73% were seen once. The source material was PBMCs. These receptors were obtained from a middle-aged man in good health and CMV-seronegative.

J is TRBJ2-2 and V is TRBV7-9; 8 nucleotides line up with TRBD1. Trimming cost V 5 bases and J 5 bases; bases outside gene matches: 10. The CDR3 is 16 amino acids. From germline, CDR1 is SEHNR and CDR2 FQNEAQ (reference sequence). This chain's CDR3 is CASSPQTGARTGELFF. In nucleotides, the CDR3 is TGTGCCAGCAGCCCCCAGACAGGGGCGAGGACCGGGGAGCTGTTTTTT.

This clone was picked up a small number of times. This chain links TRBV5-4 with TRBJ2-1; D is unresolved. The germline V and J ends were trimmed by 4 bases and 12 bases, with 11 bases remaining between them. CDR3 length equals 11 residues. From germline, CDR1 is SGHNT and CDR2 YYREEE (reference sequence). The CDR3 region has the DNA TGTGCCAGCAGCAGCCTAGGCGGGCAGTTCTTC. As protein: CASSSLGGQFF. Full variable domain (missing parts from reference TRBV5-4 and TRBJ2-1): ETGVTQSPTHLIKTRGQQVTLRCSSQSGHNTVSWYQQALGQGPQFIFQYYREEENGRGNFPPRFSGLQFPNYSSELNVNALELDDSALYLCASSSLGGQFFGPGTRLTVL.

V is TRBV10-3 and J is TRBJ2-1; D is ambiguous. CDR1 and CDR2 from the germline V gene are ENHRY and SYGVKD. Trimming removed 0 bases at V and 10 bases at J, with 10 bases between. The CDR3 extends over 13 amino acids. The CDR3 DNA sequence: TGTGCCATCAGTGAGTCCGAGCATAGAGAGCAGTTCTTC. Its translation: CAISESEHREQFF.

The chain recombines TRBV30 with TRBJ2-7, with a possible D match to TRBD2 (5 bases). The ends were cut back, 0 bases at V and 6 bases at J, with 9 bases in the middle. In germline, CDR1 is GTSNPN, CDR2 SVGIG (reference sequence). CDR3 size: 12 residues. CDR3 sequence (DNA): TGTGCCTGGAGTGTGGGGAGAGGCGAGCAGTACTTC. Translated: CAWSVGRGEQYF.

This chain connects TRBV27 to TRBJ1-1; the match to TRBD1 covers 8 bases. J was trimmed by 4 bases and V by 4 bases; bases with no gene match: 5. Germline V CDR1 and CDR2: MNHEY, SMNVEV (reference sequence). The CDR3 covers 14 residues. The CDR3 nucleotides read TGTGCCAGCAGTTGGGCAGGGGGCATCACTGAAGCTTTCTTT. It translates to CASSWAGGITEAFF.

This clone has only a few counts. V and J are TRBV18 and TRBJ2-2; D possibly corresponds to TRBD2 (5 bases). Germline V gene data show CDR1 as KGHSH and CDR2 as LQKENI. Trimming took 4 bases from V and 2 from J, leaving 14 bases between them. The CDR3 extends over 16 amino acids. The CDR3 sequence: CASSLQRQDNTGELFF. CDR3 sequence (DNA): TGTGCCAGCTCACTTCAGCGGCAGGATAACACCGGGGAGCTGTTTTTT.

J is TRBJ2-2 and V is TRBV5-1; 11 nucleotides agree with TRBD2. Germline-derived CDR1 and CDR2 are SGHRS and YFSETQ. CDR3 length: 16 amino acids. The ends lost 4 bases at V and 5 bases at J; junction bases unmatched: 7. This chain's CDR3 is CASSDQPSGGTGELFF. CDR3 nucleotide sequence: TGCGCCAGCAGCGACCAACCTAGCGGGGGGACCGGGGAGCTGTTTTTT.

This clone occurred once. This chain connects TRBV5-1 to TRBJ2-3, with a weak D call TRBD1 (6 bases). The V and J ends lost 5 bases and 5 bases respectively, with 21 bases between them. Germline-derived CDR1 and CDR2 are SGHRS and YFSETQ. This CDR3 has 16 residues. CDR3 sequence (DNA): TGCGCCAGCAGTCCAGCTTGGAAGGGGGAGATAGATACGCAGTATTTT. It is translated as CASSPAWKGEIDTQYF.

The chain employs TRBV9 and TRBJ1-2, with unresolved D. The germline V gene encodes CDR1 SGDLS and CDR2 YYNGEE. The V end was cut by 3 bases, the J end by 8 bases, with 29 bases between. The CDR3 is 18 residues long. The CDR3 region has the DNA TGTGCCAGCAGCGCCGTAGCCCGCGTGGAGGGTCCCCCGAAGGGCTACACCTTC. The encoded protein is CASSAVARVEGPPKGYTF.

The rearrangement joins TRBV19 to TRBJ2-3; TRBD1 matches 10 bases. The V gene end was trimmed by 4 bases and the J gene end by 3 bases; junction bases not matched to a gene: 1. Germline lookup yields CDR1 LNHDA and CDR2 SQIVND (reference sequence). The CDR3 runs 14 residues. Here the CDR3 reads CASSTGQGTDTQYF. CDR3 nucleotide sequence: TGTGCCAGTAGTACGGGACAGGGGACAGATACGCAGTATTTT.

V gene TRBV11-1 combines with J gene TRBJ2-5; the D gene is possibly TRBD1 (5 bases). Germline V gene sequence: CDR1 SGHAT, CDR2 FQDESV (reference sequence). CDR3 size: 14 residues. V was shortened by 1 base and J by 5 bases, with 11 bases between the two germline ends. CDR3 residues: CASSLVGVRETQYF. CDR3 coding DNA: TGTGCCAGCAGCTTAGTAGGGGTTAGGGAGACCCAGTACTTC.

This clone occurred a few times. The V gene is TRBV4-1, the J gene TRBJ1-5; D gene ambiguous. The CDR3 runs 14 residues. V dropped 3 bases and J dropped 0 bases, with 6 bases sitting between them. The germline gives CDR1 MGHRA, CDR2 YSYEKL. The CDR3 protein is CASSQENSNQPQHF. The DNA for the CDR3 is TGCGCCAGCAGCCAGGAGAATAGCAATCAGCCCCAGCATTTT.

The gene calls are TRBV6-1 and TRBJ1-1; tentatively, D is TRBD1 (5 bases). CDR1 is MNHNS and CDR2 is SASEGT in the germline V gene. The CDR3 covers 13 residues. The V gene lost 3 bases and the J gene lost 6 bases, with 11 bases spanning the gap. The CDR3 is CASSESGRPEAFF. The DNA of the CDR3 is TGTGCCAGCAGTGAGTCAGGGAGGCCTGAAGCTTTCTTT.

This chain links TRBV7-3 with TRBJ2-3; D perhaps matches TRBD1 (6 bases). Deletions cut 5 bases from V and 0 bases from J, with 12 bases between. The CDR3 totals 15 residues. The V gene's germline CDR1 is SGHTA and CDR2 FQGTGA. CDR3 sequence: CASSRGQTSTDTQYF. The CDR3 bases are TGTGCCAGCAGCCGAGGACAGACTAGCACAGATACGCAGTATTTT.

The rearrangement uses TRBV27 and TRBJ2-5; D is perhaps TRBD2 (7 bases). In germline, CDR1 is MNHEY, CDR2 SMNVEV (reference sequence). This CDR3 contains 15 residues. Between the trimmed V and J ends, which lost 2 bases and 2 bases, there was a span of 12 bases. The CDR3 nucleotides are TGTGCCAGCAGTTTAGGGGGAGGGGGACAAGAGACCCAGTACTTC. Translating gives CASSLGGGGQETQYF.

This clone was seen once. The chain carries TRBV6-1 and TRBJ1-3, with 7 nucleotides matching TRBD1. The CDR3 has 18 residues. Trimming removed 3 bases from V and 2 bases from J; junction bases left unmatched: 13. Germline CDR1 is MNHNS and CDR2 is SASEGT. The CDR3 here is CASSDPRPGGPTGNTIYF. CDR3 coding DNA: TGTGCCAGCAGTGATCCCCGGCCAGGGGGTCCCACTGGAAACACCATATATTTT.

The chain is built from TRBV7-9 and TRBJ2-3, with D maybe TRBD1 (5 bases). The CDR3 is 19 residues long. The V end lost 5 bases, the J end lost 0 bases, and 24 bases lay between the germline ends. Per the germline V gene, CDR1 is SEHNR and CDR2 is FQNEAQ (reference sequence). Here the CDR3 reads CASSTTNPSGKESTDTQYF. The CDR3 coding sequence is TGTGCCAGCAGCACAACGAATCCCTCAGGGAAGGAGAGCACAGATACGCAGTATTTT.

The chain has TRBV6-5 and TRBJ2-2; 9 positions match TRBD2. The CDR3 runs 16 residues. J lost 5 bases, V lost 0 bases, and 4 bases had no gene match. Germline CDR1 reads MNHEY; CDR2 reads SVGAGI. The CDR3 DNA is TGTGCCAGCAGTTACTCGGGGGCGGGAGGGACCGGGGAGCTGTTTTTT. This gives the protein CASSYSGAGGTGELFF.

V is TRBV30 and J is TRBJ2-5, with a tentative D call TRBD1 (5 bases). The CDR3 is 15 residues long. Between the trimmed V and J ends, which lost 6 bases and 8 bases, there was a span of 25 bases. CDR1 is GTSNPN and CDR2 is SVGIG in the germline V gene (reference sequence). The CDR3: CACHENGRAIETQYF. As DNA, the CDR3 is TGTGCCTGTCACGAGAATGGCAGGGCAATAGAAACCCAGTACTTC.